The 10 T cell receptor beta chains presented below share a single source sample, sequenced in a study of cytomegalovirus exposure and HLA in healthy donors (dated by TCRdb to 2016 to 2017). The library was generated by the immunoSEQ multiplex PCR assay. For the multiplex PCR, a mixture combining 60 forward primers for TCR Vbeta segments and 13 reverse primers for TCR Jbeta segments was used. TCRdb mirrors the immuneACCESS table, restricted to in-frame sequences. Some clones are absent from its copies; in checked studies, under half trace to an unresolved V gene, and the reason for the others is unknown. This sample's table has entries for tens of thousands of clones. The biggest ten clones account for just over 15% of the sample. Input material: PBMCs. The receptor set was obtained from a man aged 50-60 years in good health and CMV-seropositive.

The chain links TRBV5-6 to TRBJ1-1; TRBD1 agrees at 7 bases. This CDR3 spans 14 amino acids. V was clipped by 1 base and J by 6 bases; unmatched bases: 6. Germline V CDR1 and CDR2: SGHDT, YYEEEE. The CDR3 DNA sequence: TGTGCCAGCAGCTTGTTGACAGGGTCGGCTGAAGCTTTCTTT. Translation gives CASSLLTGSAEAFF.

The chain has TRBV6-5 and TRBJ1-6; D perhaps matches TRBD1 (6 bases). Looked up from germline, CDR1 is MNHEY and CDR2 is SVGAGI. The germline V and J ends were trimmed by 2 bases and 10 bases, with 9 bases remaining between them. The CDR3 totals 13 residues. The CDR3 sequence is CASSYTGNSPLHF. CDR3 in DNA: TGTGCCAGCAGTTACACAGGGAACTCACCCCTCCACTTT.

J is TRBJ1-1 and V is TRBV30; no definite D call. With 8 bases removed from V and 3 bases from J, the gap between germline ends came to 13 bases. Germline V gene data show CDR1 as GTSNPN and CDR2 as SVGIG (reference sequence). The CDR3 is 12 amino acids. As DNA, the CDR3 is TGTGCCCTACGAGGAGCCTACACTGAAGCTTTCTTT. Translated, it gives CALRGAYTEAFF.

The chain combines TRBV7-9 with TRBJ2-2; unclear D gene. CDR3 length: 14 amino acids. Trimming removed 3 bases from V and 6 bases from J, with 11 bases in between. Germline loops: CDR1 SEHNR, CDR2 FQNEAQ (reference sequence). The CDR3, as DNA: TGTGCCAGCAGCTTTTTTAGCTCCTCCGGGGAGCTGTTTTTT. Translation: CASSFFSSSGELFF.

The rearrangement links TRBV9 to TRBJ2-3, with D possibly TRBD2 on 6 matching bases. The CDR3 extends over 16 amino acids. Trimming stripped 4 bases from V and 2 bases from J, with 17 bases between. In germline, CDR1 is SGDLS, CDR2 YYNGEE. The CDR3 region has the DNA TGTGCCAGCAGCCCCAGGGAGCGGGCCATCACAGATACGCAGTATTTT. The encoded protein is CASSPRERAITDTQYF. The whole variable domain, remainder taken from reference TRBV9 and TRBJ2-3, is DSGVTQTPKHLITATGQRVTLRCSPRSGDLSVYWYQQSLDQGLQFLIQYYNGEERAKGNILERFSAQQFPDLHSELNLSSLELGDSALYFCASSPRERAITDTQYFGPGTRLTVL.

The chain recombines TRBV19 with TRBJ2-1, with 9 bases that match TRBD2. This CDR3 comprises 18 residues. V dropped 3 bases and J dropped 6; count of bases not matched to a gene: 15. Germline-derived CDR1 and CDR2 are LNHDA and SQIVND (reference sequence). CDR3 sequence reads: CASSISALLSGRFNEQFF. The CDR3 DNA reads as TGTGCCAGTAGTATTTCGGCACTACTTAGCGGGAGATTCAATGAGCAGTTCTTC.

CDR3 sequence: CASSPEPGDVWVGNQPQHF. The CDR3 nucleotides are TGCGCCAGCAGCCCCGAACCGGGAGACGTCTGGGTGGGCAATCAGCCCCAGCATTTT. The gene calls are TRBV4-1 and TRBJ1-5; D not certain. Germline CDR1 is MGHRA and CDR2 is YSYEKL. Trimming took off 4 bases at V and 2 bases at J, with 24 bases between the two ends. The length of the CDR3 is 19 residues.

CDR3 coding DNA: TGTGCCAGCAGTGAATCGGGACAGGTCTATGGCTACACCTTC. Amino acids: CASSESGQVYGYTF. The rearrangement uses TRBV6-1 and TRBJ1-2, with 8 bases lining up with TRBD1. The V gene's germline CDR1 is MNHNS and CDR2 SASEGT. J gave up 4 bases and V 2 bases, and 3 bases lay outside the gene matches. The CDR3 is 14 residues long.

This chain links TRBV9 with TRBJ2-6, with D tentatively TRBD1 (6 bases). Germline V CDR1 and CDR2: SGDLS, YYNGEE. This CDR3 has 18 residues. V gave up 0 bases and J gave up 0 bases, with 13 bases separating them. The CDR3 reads CASSVVQGQASGANVLTF. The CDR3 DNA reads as TGTGCCAGCAGCGTAGTTCAGGGGCAAGCCTCTGGGGCCAACGTCCTGACTTTC. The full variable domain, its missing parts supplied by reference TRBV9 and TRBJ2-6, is DSGVTQTPKHLITATGQRVTLRCSPRSGDLSVYWYQQSLDQGLQFLIQYYNGEERAKGNILERFSAQQFPDLHSELNLSSLELGDSALYFCASSVVQGQASGANVLTFGAGSRLTVL.

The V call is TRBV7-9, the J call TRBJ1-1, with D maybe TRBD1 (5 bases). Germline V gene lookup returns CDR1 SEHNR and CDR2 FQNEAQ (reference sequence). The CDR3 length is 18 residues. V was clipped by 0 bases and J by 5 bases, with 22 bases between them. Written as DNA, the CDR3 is TGTGCCAGCAGCTTAGCAGTACAGATTTTCCAGGGAAATACTGAAGCTTTCTTT. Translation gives CASSLAVQIFQGNTEAFF.